The 24 T cell receptor beta chains presented below share a single source sample, sequenced in a study of CD8+ T cells in alopecia areata. Sequencing templates came from extracted RNA that was reverse transcribed into cDNA. Some clones are missing from TCRdb's copy, which holds only in-frame ones; the method was immunoSEQ multiplex PCR. The repertoire holds more than 200,000 clones, with 67% as singletons. The specimen comprised CD4+ T cells sorted from blood, sampled at week 0. These receptors all come from a human donor with alopecia areata.

Turning to this clone: Other DNA variants within this sample encode the same CDR3. V and J are TRBV29-1 and TRBJ2-7; D uncertain. The CDR3 totals 11 residues. The germline gives CDR1 SQVTM, CDR2 ANQGSEA. The V and J ends lost 7 bases and 3 bases respectively, with 10 bases between them. CDR3 nucleotides: TGCAGCGCAAGGTCCAGCTACGAGCAGTACTTC. Amino acids: CSARSSYEQYF.

The table lists this clone with a count of one. The V gene is TRBV10-3, the J gene TRBJ2-5; 7 bases line up with TRBD2. This CDR3 spans 12 amino acids. Germline CDR1 is ENHRY and CDR2 is SYGVKD. V shed 4 bases and J 9 bases; nucleotides not matched to a gene: 5. CDR3 protein: CAISVSRGAQYF. The CDR3, as DNA: TGTGCCATCAGTGTTAGCCGGGGGGCCCAGTACTTC.

The J gene is TRBJ2-4, the V gene TRBV13; the match to TRBD1 covers 10 bases. The V and J ends lost 5 bases and 6 bases, in that order; junction bases with no gene match: 4. The CDR3 runs 14 residues. Germline-derived CDR1 and CDR2 are PRHDT and FYEKMQ (reference sequence). CDR3 amino acids: CASSAGQGINIQYF. Written as DNA, the CDR3 is TGTGCCAGCAGCGCGGGACAGGGGATAAACATTCAGTACTTC.

This clone was seen only a few times. The rearrangement links TRBV14 to TRBJ2-6, with D possibly called TRBD1 or TRBD2 (5 bases each). The CDR3 is 17 residues long. Germline CDR1 reads SGHDN; CDR2 reads FVKESK. Trimming removed 5 bases from V and 0 bases from J, with 14 bases in between. The CDR3 DNA follows: TGTGCCAGCAGCTTTCACCCAGGGAGCTCTGGGGCCAACGTCCTGACTTTC. It is translated as CASSFHPGSSGANVLTF. Combining the CDR3 with reference TRBV14 and TRBJ2-6 gives the whole variable domain EAGVTQFPSHSVIEKGQTVTLRCDPISGHDNLYWYRRVMGKEIKFLLHFVKESKQDESGMPNNRFLAERTGGTYSTLKVQPAELEDSGVYFCASSFHPGSSGANVLTFGAGSRLTVL.

Turning to this clone: Other nucleotide sequences in the sample specify the same CDR3. This chain joins TRBV9 and TRBJ1-1; D ambiguous. Trimming left V 0 bases short and J 1 base short, with 4 bases between. This CDR3 comprises 13 residues. Germline CDR1 reads SGDLS; CDR2 reads YYNGEE. CDR3 in DNA: TGTGCCAGCAGCGTAGCCAGGAACACTGAAGCTTTCTTT. The encoded protein is CASSVARNTEAFF.

The V gene is TRBV7-9, the J gene TRBJ2-7; TRBD2 agrees at 7 bases. With 5 bases clipped from V and 7 bases from J, the junction kept 8 bases outside the gene matches. From germline, CDR1 is SEHNR and CDR2 FQNEAQ (reference sequence). This CDR3 is built from 13 residues. CDR3 in amino acids: CASSSGTAREQYF. CDR3 coding DNA: TGTGCCAGCAGCAGCGGGACGGCCCGGGAGCAGTACTTC.

This chain connects TRBV7-9 to TRBJ2-3; D is perhaps TRBD2 (6 bases). Germline assignment: CDR1 SEHNR and CDR2 FQNEAQ (reference sequence). Trimming shortened V by 2 bases and J by 2 bases, and 11 bases separated the two germline ends. The CDR3 length is 15 residues. The CDR3 sequence: CASSLMAGLTDTQYF. The CDR3 nucleotides read TGTGCCAGCAGCTTAATGGCGGGACTCACAGATACGCAGTATTTT.

The V gene is TRBV4-3, the J gene TRBJ1-2; D is unresolved. Germline assignment: CDR1 LGHNA and CDR2 YSLEER. Trimming cost V 0 bases and J 4 bases, with 9 bases left between them. This CDR3 has 14 residues. CDR3 residues: CASSQELAGYGYTF. CDR3 nucleotide sequence: TGCGCCAGCAGCCAAGAATTAGCGGGCTATGGCTACACCTTC.

This chain uses TRBV5-1 with TRBJ2-7; possibly TRBD1 or TRBD2 for D (5 bases each). The length of the CDR3 is 13 residues. Trimming removed 4 bases at V and 0 bases at J, with 8 bases between. Germline CDR1 SGHRS, CDR2 YFSETQ. The CDR3 DNA follows: TGCGCCAGCAGCGGGACGGTCTCCTACGAGCAGTACTTC. Protein sequence: CASSGTVSYEQYF.

This clone was seen once. This chain links TRBV7-3 with TRBJ2-5, with a tentative D call TRBD1 (6 bases). Germline CDR1 and CDR2: SGHTA and FQGTGA. The germline V and J ends were trimmed by 0 bases and 5 bases, with 13 bases remaining between them. The CDR3 totals 15 residues. In DNA, the CDR3 is TGTGCCAGCAGCTTAACGGGGGCAGTCTGGGAGACCCAGTACTTC. This codes for CASSLTGAVWETQYF.

The chain carries TRBV23-1 and TRBJ1-5; D gene ambiguous. TRBV23-1 is an open reading frame, and its role is uncertain. The CDR3 has 12 residues. V dropped 6 bases and J dropped 4 bases, with 7 bases sitting between them. The CDR3 bases are TGCGCCAGCAGCCACAGAAATCAGCCCCAGCATTTT. It encodes CASSHRNQPQHF.

In its sample, this clone was seen a few times. The genes are TRBV29-1 and TRBJ2-2, with D hard to call. Germline assignment: CDR1 SQVTM and CDR2 ANQGSEA. The CDR3 loop spans 11 amino acids. V lost 3 bases and J 7 bases, leaving 6 bases between the germline ends. Written as DNA, the CDR3 is TGCAGCGTTGACCTGGGCGGGGAGCTGTTTTTT. Translated, it gives CSVDLGGELFF.

Of note for this clone: This sample also contains other DNA sequences that code for the same CDR3. The rearrangement uses TRBV29-1 and TRBJ2-5; 7 positions match TRBD1. The germline CDR1 and CDR2 sequences are SQVTM and ANQGSEA. The CDR3 contains 13 residues. V was pared by 6 bases and J by 2 bases, with 6 bases of the junction left unmatched. CDR3 bases: TGCAGCGTCCCCGGGGACAGTCAAGAGACCCAGTACTTC. Its translation: CSVPGDSQETQYF.

This chain uses TRBV2 with TRBJ2-2; 9 positions match TRBD1. V was clipped by 8 bases and J by 5 bases; unmatched bases: 6. The V gene's germline CDR1 is SNHLY and CDR2 FYNNEI. The CDR3 sequence is 14 residues long. CDR3 residues: CASDQDRGTGELFF. In DNA form, the CDR3 reads TGTGCCAGCGACCAGGACAGGGGAACCGGGGAGCTGTTTTTT.

About this clone: A much larger clonotype is one base distant, so this may be a read error. V usage is TRBV6-5 and J usage is TRBJ1-2; 11 positions agree with TRBD1. Unmatched junction bases numbered 0, after V lost 2 bases and J lost 4 bases. This CDR3 is 14 amino acids long. CDR1 and CDR2 from the germline V gene are MNHEY and SVGAGI. The CDR3 region has the DNA TGTGCCAGCAGTTACGGGACAGGGGGCTATGGCTACACCTTC. It yields the protein CASSYGTGGYGYTF.

This chain uses TRBV30 with TRBJ1-2, with 10 bases identical to TRBD1. CDR1 is GTSNPN and CDR2 is SVGIG in the germline V gene (reference sequence). CDR3 size: 16 residues. V was pared by 3 bases and J by 4 bases, with 11 bases of the junction left unmatched. DNA for the CDR3: TGTGCCTGGAGGGAGTGGTTGACAGGGGGCATCTATGGCTACACCTTC. Translating it yields CAWREWLTGGIYGYTF.

V usage is TRBV10-3 and J usage is TRBJ1-5; 7 bases agree with TRBD1. Germline V gene lookup returns CDR1 ENHRY and CDR2 SYGVKD. J gave up 3 bases and V 9 bases, and 11 bases lay outside the gene matches. CDR3 length: 15 amino acids. CDR3 in amino acids: CAIRDREENNQPQHF. Here the CDR3 DNA reads TGTGCCATTAGAGACAGGGAAGAGAACAATCAGCCCCAGCATTTT.

The genes are TRBV30 and TRBJ1-2, with a tentative D call TRBD1 (5 bases). V lost 8 bases and J lost 7, with 20 bases in between. Germline-derived CDR1 and CDR2 are GTSNPN and SVGIG (reference sequence). The CDR3 runs to 13 residues. CDR3 sequence reads: CAQFPTSRGGYTF. The CDR3 DNA sequence: TGTGCCCAGTTCCCAACATCTAGGGGTGGCTACACCTTC.

The rearrangement joins TRBV7-2 to TRBJ2-6, with 8 bases matching TRBD1. There are 15 residues in the CDR3. Germline CDR1 and CDR2: SGHTA and FQGNSA. After removal of 5 bases from V and 2 bases from J, the junction contained 2 bases not matched to a gene. CDR3 DNA: TGTGCCAGCAGCCCGGACAGGGCTGGGGCCAACGTCCTGACTTTC. Translating gives CASSPDRAGANVLTF.

This clone was seen a handful of times. This rearrangement joins TRBV18 to TRBJ1-5; D is perhaps TRBD1 (5 bases). This CDR3 comprises 15 residues. Trimming removed 4 bases at V and 7 bases at J, with 17 bases between. Germline V gives CDR1 KGHSH, CDR2 LQKENI. The CDR3 sequence is CASSHSFGGRQPQHF. In nucleotides, the CDR3 is TGTGCCAGCTCACACTCTTTCGGGGGACGACAGCCCCAGCATTTT.

The chain joins TRBV5-5 to TRBJ1-2; possibly TRBD1 for D (5 bases). The CDR3 runs 19 residues. V gave up 0 bases and J gave up 0 bases, with 21 bases separating them. Per the germline V gene, CDR1 is SGHKS and CDR2 is YYEKEE (reference sequence). CDR3 nucleotides: TGTGCCAGCAGCTTGGTGTTGCTTAACCGGGACCTCACTAACTATGGCTACACCTTC. It codes for CASSLVLLNRDLTNYGYTF.

The V call is TRBV7-9, the J call TRBJ2-7, with D maybe TRBD1 (5 bases). Germline-derived CDR1 and CDR2 are SEHNR and FQNEAQ (reference sequence). V lost 1 base, J lost 3 bases, and 7 bases lay in between. The CDR3 loop spans 13 amino acids. The CDR3 reads CASSLGGYYEQYF. The CDR3 region has the DNA TGTGCCAGCAGCTTAGGGGGCTACTACGAGCAGTACTTC. Variable domain in full (rest from reference TRBV7-9 and TRBJ2-7): DTGVSQNPRHKITKRGQNVTFRCDPISEHNRLYWYRQTLGQGPEFLTYFQNEAQLEKSRLLSDRFSAERPKGSFSTLEIQRTEQGDSAMYLCASSLGGYYEQYFGPGTRLTVT.

This chain joins TRBV5-1 and TRBJ2-5; the match to TRBD2 covers 11 bases. CDR1 and CDR2 from the germline V gene are SGHRS and YFSETQ. The CDR3 has 13 amino acids. With V trimmed by 3 bases and J by 7 bases, 2 bases remained unmatched. CDR3 region: CASSSGTSGTQYF. CDR3 nucleotide sequence: TGCGCCAGCAGCTCGGGGACTAGCGGGACCCAGTACTTC. Complete variable domain (other parts from reference TRBV5-1 and TRBJ2-5): KAGVTQTPRYLIKTRGQQVTLSCSPISGHRSVSWYQQTPGQGLQFLFEYFSETQRNKGNFPGRFSGRQFSNSRSEMNVSTLELGDSALYLCASSSGTSGTQYFGPGTRLLVL.

This chain links TRBV30 with TRBJ1-1, with D uncertain. Per the germline V gene, CDR1 is GTSNPN and CDR2 is SVGIG (reference sequence). The CDR3 extends over 10 amino acids. V lost 3 bases to trimming and J lost 11 bases, with 10 bases between them. The CDR3 coding sequence is TGTGCCTGGAGGAGGGTGTCTGCTTTCTTT. Translating gives CAWRRVSAFF.